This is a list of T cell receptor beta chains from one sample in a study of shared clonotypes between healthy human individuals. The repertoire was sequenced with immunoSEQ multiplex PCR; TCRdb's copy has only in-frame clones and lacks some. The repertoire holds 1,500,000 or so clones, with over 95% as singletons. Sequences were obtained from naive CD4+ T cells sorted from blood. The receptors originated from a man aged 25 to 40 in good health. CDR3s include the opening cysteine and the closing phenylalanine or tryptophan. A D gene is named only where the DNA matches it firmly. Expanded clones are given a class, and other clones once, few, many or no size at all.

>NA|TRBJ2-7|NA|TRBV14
CASSPKLASHEQYF
TGTGCCAGCAGCCCTAAACTGGCCTCCCACGAGCAGTACTTC
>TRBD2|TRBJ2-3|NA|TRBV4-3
CASRLASGRTDTQYF
TGCGCCAGCCGGCTGGCTAGCGGGAGAACAGATACGCAGTATTTT
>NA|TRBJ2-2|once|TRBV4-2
CASSQRSQNTGELFF
TGTGCCAGCAGCCAACGTTCTCAAAACACCGGGGAGCTGTTTTTT
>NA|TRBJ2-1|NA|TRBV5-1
CASSVASGSYNEQFF
TGCGCCAGCAGCGTAGCTAGTGGCTCCTACAATGAGCAGTTCTTC
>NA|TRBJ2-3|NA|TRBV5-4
CASKLGEGGTDTQYF
TGTGCCAGTAAATTAGGGGAGGGGGGCACAGATACGCAGTATTTT
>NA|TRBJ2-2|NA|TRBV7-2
CASSPRDTGELFF
TGTGCCAGCAGCCCGAGGGACACCGGGGAGCTGTTTTTT
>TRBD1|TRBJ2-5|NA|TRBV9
CASSGQGFETQYF
TGTGCCAGCAGCGGACAGGGGTTTGAGACCCAGTACTTC
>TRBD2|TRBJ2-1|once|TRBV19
CASRTTGTSGREQFF
TGTGCCAGTAGAACCACCGGGACTAGCGGGAGAGAGCAGTTCTTC
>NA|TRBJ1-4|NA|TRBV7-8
CASSLDSLGGKLFF
TGTGCCAGCAGCTTAGATTCTTTGGGAGGAAAACTGTTTTTT
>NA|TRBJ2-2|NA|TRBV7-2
CASSPAGTGTRTGELFF
TGTGCCAGCAGCCCTGCCGGGACAGGGACTAGAACCGGGGAGCTGTTTTTT
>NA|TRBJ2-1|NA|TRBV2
CASSDWGSYNEQFF
TGTGCCAGCAGTGATTGGGGCTCCTACAATGAGCAGTTCTTC
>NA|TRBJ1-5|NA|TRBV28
CASSFALGGGGQPQHF
TGTGCCAGCAGTTTTGCCCTCGGGGGCGGAGGTCAGCCCCAGCATTTT
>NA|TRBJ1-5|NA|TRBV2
CASTGSYSNQPQHF
TGTGCCAGCACAGGAAGTTATAGCAATCAGCCCCAGCATTTT
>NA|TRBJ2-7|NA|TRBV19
CASGRAGEQYF
TGTGCCTCCGGGAGAGCAGGCGAGCAGTACTTC
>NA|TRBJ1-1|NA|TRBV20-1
CSAAPRGLAFF
TGCAGTGCCGCACCGCGGGGCTTAGCTTTCTTT
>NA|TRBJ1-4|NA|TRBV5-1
CASSLDGRSNEKLFF
TGCGCCAGCAGCTTGGATGGCCGGAGTAATGAAAAACTGTTTTTT
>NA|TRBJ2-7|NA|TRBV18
CASSPPVHEQYF
TGTGCCAGCTCACCACCTGTCCACGAGCAGTACTTC
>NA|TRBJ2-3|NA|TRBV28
CASSFGSWQVADTQYF
TGTGCCAGCAGTTTTGGATCCTGGCAGGTAGCAGATACGCAGTATTTT
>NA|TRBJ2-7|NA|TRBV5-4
CASSERIGRGYEQYF
TGTGCCAGCAGCGAACGTATAGGGCGCGGCTACGAGCAGTACTTC
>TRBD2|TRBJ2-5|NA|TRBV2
CATQREGSYQETQYF
TGTGCCACCCAGCGGGAGGGGAGTTACCAAGAGACCCAGTACTTC
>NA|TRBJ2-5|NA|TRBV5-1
CASSFQGEETQYF
TGCGCCAGCAGCTTCCAAGGGGAAGAGACCCAGTACTTC
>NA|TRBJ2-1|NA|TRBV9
CASSPHKGGFNEQFF
TGTGCCAGCAGCCCCCATAAAGGCGGATTCAATGAGCAGTTCTTC
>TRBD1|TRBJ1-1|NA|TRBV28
CASSFLTGQGTGEAFF
TGTGCCAGCAGTTTCCTAACAGGACAGGGAACTGGTGAAGCTTTCTTT
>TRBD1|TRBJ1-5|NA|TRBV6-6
CASRPGQGYGQPQHF
TGTGCCAGCAGGCCGGGACAGGGATATGGACAGCCCCAGCATTTT
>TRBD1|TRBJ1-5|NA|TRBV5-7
CASSSGAVGGGDQPQHF
TGTGCCAGCAGCTCGGGCGCGGTAGGGGGCGGCGATCAGCCCCAGCATTTT
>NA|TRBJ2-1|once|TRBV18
CASSPSIYNEQFF
TGTGCCAGCTCACCAAGCATTTACAATGAGCAGTTCTTC
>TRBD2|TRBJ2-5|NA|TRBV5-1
CASSWILAGGGETQYF
TGCGCCAGCAGCTGGATATTAGCGGGAGGTGGAGAGACCCAGTACTTC
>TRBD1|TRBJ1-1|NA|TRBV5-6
CASNSGRGRGTEAFF
TGTGCCAGCAACTCGGGCAGGGGGAGGGGCACTGAAGCTTTCTTT
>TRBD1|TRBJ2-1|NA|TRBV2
CASSGRGQGHGGQFF
TGTGCCAGCAGTGGAAGGGGACAGGGTCATGGGGGGCAGTTCTTC
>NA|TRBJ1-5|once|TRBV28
CASSLAGELHQPQHF
TGTGCCAGCAGTTTAGCCGGGGAGCTCCATCAGCCCCAGCATTTT
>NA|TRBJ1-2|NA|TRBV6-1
CASSEAFQLGGYTF
TGTGCCAGCAGTGAAGCTTTTCAGTTGGGCGGCTACACCTTC
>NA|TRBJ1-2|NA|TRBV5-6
CASSRGRGRNGYTF
TGTGCCAGCAGCCGTGGCCGGGGGAGGAATGGCTACACCTTC
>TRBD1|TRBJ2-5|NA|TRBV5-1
CASSPDRVRETQYF
TGCGCCAGCAGCCCGGACAGGGTTCGGGAGACCCAGTACTTC
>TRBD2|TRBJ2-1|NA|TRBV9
CASSVATSGRYNEQFF
TGTGCCAGCAGCGTAGCGACTAGCGGGAGGTACAATGAGCAGTTCTTC
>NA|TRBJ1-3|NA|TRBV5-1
CASSLASGPGTGNTIYF
TGCGCCAGCAGCTTGGCCTCGGGTCCGGGCACTGGAAACACCATATATTTT
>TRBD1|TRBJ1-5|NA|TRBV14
CASSHGQGGVGNQPQHF
TGTGCCAGCAGCCACGGACAGGGAGGGGTCGGCAATCAGCCCCAGCATTTT
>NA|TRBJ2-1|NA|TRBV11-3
CASSLGGSGNEQFF
TGTGCCAGCAGCTTAGGAGGTAGCGGCAATGAGCAGTTCTTC
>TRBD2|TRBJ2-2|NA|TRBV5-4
CASSYSGNPGELFF
TGTGCCAGCAGCTATAGCGGGAACCCCGGGGAGCTGTTTTTT
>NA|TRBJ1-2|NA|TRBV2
CASSDTMGAISYGYTF
TGTGCCAGCAGTGATACTATGGGGGCCATATCCTATGGCTACACCTTC
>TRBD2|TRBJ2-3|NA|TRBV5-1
CASSLTGTSGSTDTQYF
TGCGCCAGCAGCTTGACCGGGACTAGCGGGAGCACAGATACGCAGTATTTT
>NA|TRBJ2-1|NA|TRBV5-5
CASSLDRDRNEQFF
TGTGCCAGCAGCTTGGACAGGGATCGCAATGAGCAGTTCTTC
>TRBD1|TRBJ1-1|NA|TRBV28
CASSLVGQLNTEAFF
TGTGCCAGCAGTTTGGTGGGACAGCTGAACACTGAAGCTTTCTTT